This T cell receptor beta chain was captured by sequencing in a study of blood T cell repertoires in COVID-19 (dated by TCRdb to 2020 to 2022). Notes on the research overall: Samples from collaborators originated in the United States, Italy and Spain and spanned both the acute and convalescent phases of COVID-19. The material from the prospective study consisted of cDNA or gDNA derived from T cells, B-cell-depleted T cells, or PBMCs. The dataset comprised deeply sampled blood TCRbeta repertoires from subjects exposed to, actively infected with, or recovered from COVID-19. The repertoires were released in a freely available public database meant as a resource for research on the immune response to SARS-CoV-2. Samples came from the ongoing ImmuneRACE study (first 160 participants) plus 1,254 subjects from 6 global collaborators. Nearly every sample came with metadata listing a de-identified subject ID, COVID-19 status, age in years and sex. HLA class I and class II types, where available, came from metadata supplied by the sample provider rather than from assay-based typing. General findings and caveats noted by the study authors: The quantity of clinical and demographic metadata differed by source and by participant and was supplied without curation.

One collaborating source in Seattle enrolled patients while the patients were actively infected and followed the patients over time throughout the course of disease. Whole blood was collected in K2EDTA tubes by collaborating institutions according to the institutions' own protocols. For TCRbeta analysis, collaborators shipped samples in one of three forms: frozen whole blood, isolated PBMCs, or DNA extracted from either of those sample types. A remark on this clone: It lacks a known antigen. No clone much larger than this one lies a single base away; base qualities are absent.

TCRbeta CDR3 regions were amplified from genomic DNA using the immunoSEQ Assay, a bias-controlled multiplex PCR. Per the source publication's procedure: Within the assay, amplification of reference gene primers was used to estimate how many nucleated cells each sample contained. To quantify the absolute abundance of each unique TCRbeta CDR3 rearrangement, sequence reads were collapsed and filtered. For each sample, productive Simpson clonality was calculated as the square root of Simpson's diversity index across productive rearrangements. Sourced from immuneACCESS, this table was stored by TCRdb with only in-frame sequences that have V and J called. A share of the clones is absent; for the studies checked, an unresolved V gene accounts for under half, and the remainder has no known explanation. D and trimming come from the DNA, and the V and J calls and clone size come from that table. The sample data list fewer than 250,000 clones, and around 80% of these were observed just once. About 11% of the sample goes to the ten largest clones.

V is cut back by 1 base and J by 8 bases, with 2 bases in the junction unmatched. The CDR3, from cysteine to phenylalanine, totals 15 residues. Just the 45-base CDR3 DNA is kept, in frame starting at base 1. Reading the germline V gene (reference sequence) gives CDR1 SEHNR and CDR2 FQNEAQ. The source of this sequence is a woman over 75 with COVID-19, enrolled during active disease. This sequence uses TRBV7-9 and TRBJ1-4; TRBD1 agrees with 12 junctional bases. The specimen was peripheral blood. The CDR3 sequence is CASSLVGQGAEKLFF. At the DNA level, the sequence is TGTGCCAGCAGCTTAGTGGGACAGGGGGCCGAAAAACTGTTTTTT.